This is a list of T cell receptor beta chains from one sample in a study of blood T cell repertoires in COVID-19. The table came from immunoSEQ multiplex PCR; TCRdb's copy has only in-frame clones and leaves some out. Altogether under 250,000 clones are present, over 75% being singletons, with the ten largest covering around 3.4%. The sequenced sample was PBMCs or T cells enriched from blood (not recorded which). Receptors were obtained from a woman aged 55-70 years who had recovered from COVID-19. Both conserved end residues are part of each CDR3.

length,V,J,CDR3
13,TRBV24-1,TRBJ2-1,CATSDSSYNEQFF
14,TRBV5-4,TRBJ2-2,CASRSTSGGGELFF
15,TRBV6-5,TRBJ1-6,CASSNPTGGPSPLHF
16,TRBV5-6,TRBJ2-1,CASSLVRGVSYNEQFF
18,TRBV6-6,TRBJ2-7,CASSPGLAGGRFSYEQYF
15,TRBV18,TRBJ1-2,CASSPPGQGAYGYTF
18,TRBV10-1,TRBJ2-3,CASNRRGGGQGDTDTQYF
15,TRBV5-1,TRBJ1-1,CASSLRTGPRTEAFF
16,TRBV27,TRBJ2-1,CASSLSQPTSYNEQFF
17,TRBV19,TRBJ2-5,CASSTPRSGSRTETQYF
16,TRBV5-1,TRBJ2-5,CASSLLTGFDQETQYF
16,TRBV7-2,TRBJ2-3,CASRQGTSGSTDTQYF
16,TRBV6-2/TRBV6-3,TRBJ1-5,CASSSPWDRSNQPQHF
14,TRBV11-3,TRBJ2-7,CASSLGDRSYEQYF
15,TRBV2,TRBJ1-3,CASSEKGAAGNTIYF
15,TRBV12-5,TRBJ2-5,CASGRPGTGVETQYF
15,TRBV2,TRBJ2-5,CASSETRGAPETQYF
18,TRBV15,TRBJ2-2,CATSRGLAGGLNTGELFF
16,TRBV3-1/TRBV3-2,TRBJ2-1,CASSQVGLAGYNEQFF
16,TRBV5-1,TRBJ1-4,CASSRLGPATNEKLFF